This T cell receptor (beta chain) was recorded in a study of blood T cell repertoires in COVID-19. In germline, CDR1 is SGHRS, CDR2 YFSETQ. V dropped 4 bases and J dropped 2 bases, with 12 bases sitting between them. The CDR3 covers 14 residues. Sequenced by immunoSEQ multiplex PCR; TCRdb stores in-frame clones only, minus some. The sample lists roughly 200,000 clones, roughly 84% seen once, with approximately 5% in the top ten. The genes are TRBV5-1 and TRBJ1-1, with D possibly TRBD1 on 6 matching bases. Sequencing input: peripheral blood. The TCR comes from a woman of 80 years or more with acute or convalescent COVID-19. CDR3 nucleotides: TGCGCCAGCAGCCTCGAAGGGGGTAACACTGAAGCTTTCTTT. This sequence encodes CASSLEGGNTEAFF.